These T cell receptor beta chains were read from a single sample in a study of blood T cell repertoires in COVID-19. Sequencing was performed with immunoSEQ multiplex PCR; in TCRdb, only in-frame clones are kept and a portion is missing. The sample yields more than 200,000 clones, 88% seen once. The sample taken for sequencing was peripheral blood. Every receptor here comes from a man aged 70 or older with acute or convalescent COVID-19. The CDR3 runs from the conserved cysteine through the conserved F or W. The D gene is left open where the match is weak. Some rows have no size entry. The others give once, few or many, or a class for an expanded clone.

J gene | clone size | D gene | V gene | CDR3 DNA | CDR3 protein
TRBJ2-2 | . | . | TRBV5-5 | TGTGCCAGCAGCTTTGGGGGGAATACCGGGGAGCTGTTTTTT | CASSFGGNTGELFF
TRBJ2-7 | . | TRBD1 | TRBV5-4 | TGTGCCAGCAGCTTCCAGGGGGACTCCTACGAGCAGTACTTC | CASSFQGDSYEQYF
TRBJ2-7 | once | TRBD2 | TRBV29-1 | TGCAGCGTTCGCTCCCCTAGCGGACTCGGGGGGGAGCAGTACTTC | CSVRSPSGLGGEQYF
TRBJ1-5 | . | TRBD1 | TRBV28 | TGTGCCAGCATTTCAGGAGGGACAGCATATAGCAATCAGCCCCAGCATTTT | CASISGGTAYSNQPQHF
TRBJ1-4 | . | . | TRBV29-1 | TGCAGCGTTGTGGACAGTGGTAATGAAAAACTGTTTTTT | CSVVDSGNEKLFF
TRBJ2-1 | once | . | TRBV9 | TGTGCCAGCAGCGTAGTCTCAGGACTACCCTACAATGAGCAGTTCTTC | CASSVVSGLPYNEQFF
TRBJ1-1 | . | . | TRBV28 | TGTGCCAGCAGTTTACCCGTACACCCAGCGAAAACTGAAGCTTTCTTT | CASSLPVHPAKTEAFF
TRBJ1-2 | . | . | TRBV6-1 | TGTGCCAGCAGTGAAGGGCCAGGGACATACTATGGCTACACCTTC | CASSEGPGTYYGYTF
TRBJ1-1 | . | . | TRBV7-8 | TGTGCCAGCAGCTTAGGGGACACGGCTATAGGCACTGAAGCTTTCTTT | CASSLGDTAIGTEAFF
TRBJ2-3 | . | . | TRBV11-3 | TGTGCCAGCAGCTTCTATCATACAGATACGCAGTATTTT | CASSFYHTDTQYF
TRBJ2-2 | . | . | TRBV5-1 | TGCGCCAGCAGGCGGCAGTTTGACACCGGGGAGCTGTTTTTT | CASRRQFDTGELFF
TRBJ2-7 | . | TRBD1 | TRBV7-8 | TGTGCCAGCAGCGGGAGCCCGGGACAGGGGAGCTACGAGCAGTACTTC | CASSGSPGQGSYEQYF
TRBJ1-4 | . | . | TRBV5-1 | TGCGCCAGCAGTCTCGCCCGACAGGCGAACGAAAAACTGTTTTTT | CASSLARQANEKLFF